Listed below are T cell receptor beta chains from one sample, sequenced in a study of T cell responses to AZD1222 COVID-19 vaccine. Sequencing used immunoSEQ multiplex PCR; TCRdb keeps in-frame clones, though not all of them. The sample carries around 140,000 clones, 85% to 95% recorded once. Sample: peripheral blood, taken on day 0 of MenACWY control vaccination. Receptors originate from an adult in good health. Both conserved end residues are trimmed from each CDR3.

v_call: TRBV9; j_call: TRBJ2-1; cdr3_length: 13; cdr3_aa: ASSVGLAGVSIQF
v_call: TRBV4-1; j_call: TRBJ1-2; cdr3_length: 12; cdr3_aa: ASTRTLTVYGYT
v_call: TRBV25-1; j_call: TRBJ1-5; cdr3_length: 15; cdr3_aa: ASSEYATRGNNQPQH
v_call: TRBV3-1/TRBV3-2; j_call: TRBJ1-2; cdr3_length: 12; cdr3_aa: ASSQEQGRYGYT
v_call: TRBV10-2; j_call: TRBJ2-1; cdr3_length: 13; cdr3_aa: ASSEGESSYNEQF
v_call: TRBV30; j_call: TRBJ2-1; cdr3_length: 13; cdr3_aa: AWSPGSGSRNEQF
v_call: TRBV19; j_call: TRBJ2-7; cdr3_length: 14; cdr3_aa: ASSRKTGILRNEQY
v_call: TRBV19; j_call: TRBJ2-7; cdr3_length: 11; cdr3_aa: ASSFGSRSGQY
v_call: TRBV5-6; j_call: TRBJ1-4; cdr3_length: 12; cdr3_aa: ASSSGPAGEKLF
v_call: TRBV11-2; j_call: TRBJ1-5; cdr3_length: 13; cdr3_aa: ASSTPGTGNQPQH
v_call: TRBV30; j_call: TRBJ1-2; cdr3_length: 13; cdr3_aa: AWSAWPGTDYGYT
v_call: TRBV5-6; j_call: TRBJ2-3; cdr3_length: 11; cdr3_aa: ASSRQGQDTQY
v_call: TRBV15; j_call: TRBJ1-2; cdr3_length: 15; cdr3_aa: ATSDPGQGASSYGYT
v_call: TRBV5-1; j_call: TRBJ1-6; cdr3_length: 12; cdr3_aa: ASSLGPAGSPLH
v_call: TRBV9; j_call: TRBJ1-5; cdr3_length: 10; cdr3_aa: ASSAGGGAQH
v_call: TRBV6-5; j_call: TRBJ1-6; cdr3_length: 14; cdr3_aa: ASSYSTQRGNSPLH
v_call: TRBV6-5; j_call: TRBJ1-1; cdr3_length: 13; cdr3_aa: ASSQLPDRNTEAF
v_call: TRBV5-4; j_call: TRBJ2-3; cdr3_length: 16; cdr3_aa: ASSSERGQGEGTDTQY
v_call: TRBV23-1; j_call: TRBJ1-3; cdr3_length: 13; cdr3_aa: ASSQSGSSGNTIY
v_call: TRBV4-2; j_call: TRBJ2-5; cdr3_length: 13; cdr3_aa: ASSQDLRGQETQY
v_call: TRBV20-1; j_call: TRBJ1-2; cdr3_length: 9; cdr3_aa: SALDRGGYT
v_call: TRBV5-1; j_call: TRBJ1-3; cdr3_length: 10; cdr3_aa: ASSQPGNTIY
v_call: TRBV10-3; j_call: TRBJ1-2; cdr3_length: 13; cdr3_aa: AISEAVGGSYGYT